This section outlines one T cell receptor beta chain sequence together with its context. The antigen remains undetermined. Via MiXCR, TCRdb re-called the RT-PCR reads, giving one row per CDR3 protein. This table holds about 620,000 distinct CDR3 sequences, about 12% found once. This sample is part of a study of response to subunit inactivated influenza vaccine. Whole-study findings and limits: New T cells are recruited in small numbers by each seasonal influenza vaccination, according to the authors' suggestion.

V was trimmed by 1 base and J by 2 bases, leaving 15 bases between them. CDR1 is SGHRS, CDR2 YFSETQ, per germline. This CDR3 contains 16 residues. The sequencing here drew on PBMCs from blood, taken on the day of vaccination. The chain employs TRBV5-1 and TRBJ2-5; D is tentatively TRBD1 or TRBD2 (5 bases each). The source of this sequence is a man aged 45-65 years who received an inactivated influenza vaccine. The CDR3: CASSLWGAGGQETQYF. The CDR3 nucleotides are TGCGCCAGCAGCTTGTGGGGAGCTGGGGGACAAGAGACCCAGTACTTC.